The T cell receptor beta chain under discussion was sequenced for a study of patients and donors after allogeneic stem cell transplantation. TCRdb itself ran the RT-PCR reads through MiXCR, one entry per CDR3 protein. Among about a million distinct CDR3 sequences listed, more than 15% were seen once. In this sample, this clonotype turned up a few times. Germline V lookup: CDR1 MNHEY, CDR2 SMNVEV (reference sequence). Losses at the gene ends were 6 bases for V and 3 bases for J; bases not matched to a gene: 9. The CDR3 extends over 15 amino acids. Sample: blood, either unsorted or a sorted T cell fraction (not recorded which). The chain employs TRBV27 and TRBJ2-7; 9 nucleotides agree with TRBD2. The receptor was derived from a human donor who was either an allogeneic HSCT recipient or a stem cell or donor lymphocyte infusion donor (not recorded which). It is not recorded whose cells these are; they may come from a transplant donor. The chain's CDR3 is CASSQRLAAYYEQYF. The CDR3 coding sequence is TGTGCCAGCAGCCAAAGACTAGCGGCATACTACGAGCAGTACTTC.